This T cell receptor (beta chain) was sequenced during a study of blood T cell repertoires in COVID-19 (dated by TCRdb to 2018 to 2020). As for the study more broadly: Samples from collaborators originated in the United States, Italy and Spain and spanned both the acute and convalescent phases of COVID-19. The material from the prospective study consisted of cDNA or gDNA derived from T cells, B-cell-depleted T cells, or PBMCs. Subjects who had been exposed to COVID-19, were actively infected with it, or had recovered from it provided the deeply sampled blood TCRbeta repertoires that made up the dataset. The repertoires were made available in a free public database intended to serve as a resource for research on the immune response to SARS-CoV-2. Samples were obtained from the ongoing ImmuneRACE study (first 160 participants) and from about 1,300 subjects provided by 6 global collaborators. A de-identified subject ID, COVID-19 status, age in years and sex were almost always included in the sample metadata. Where available, HLA class I and class II types were obtained from metadata supplied by the sample provider rather than from assay-based typing. Overall results and qualifications from the work: Clinical and demographic metadata were provided uncurated, with the amount varying by source and participant.

About this clone itself: Its antigen specificity is not known. No clone much larger than this one lies a single base away; base qualities are absent.

CDR3 length: 12 amino acids, cysteine to phenylalanine. Only the CDR3 portion is preserved as DNA: 36 bases, with reading frame beginning at the first base. V is pruned by 5 bases and J by 5 bases, leaving 4 bases of the junction without a gene match. The CDR1 and CDR2 encoded by the germline V gene are SQVTM and ANQGSEA. Collaborating institutions collected whole blood in K2EDTA tubes following their own protocols. For TCRbeta analysis, collaborators shipped samples as frozen whole blood, isolated PBMCs, or DNA extracted from either of those sample types. TCRbeta CDR3 regions were amplified from genomic DNA using the immunoSEQ Assay, a bias-controlled multiplex PCR. The published analysis was carried out like this. The number of nucleated cells in each sample was estimated by amplification of reference gene primers within the assay. Sequence reads were collapsed and filtered to measure the absolute abundance of every unique TCRbeta CDR3 rearrangement. For each sample, productive Simpson clonality was calculated as the square root of Simpson's diversity index across productive rearrangements. TCRdb provides this immuneACCESS table in a form limited to in-frame rearrangements. Some clones are lacking; in checked studies, under half of them reflect an unresolved V gene, and why the rest are absent is not known. The V and J calls and the clone size are those of that table, but D and trimming were determined from the DNA. The sample profile shows about 91,000 clones; 87% of them were found once. The ten largest clonotypes hold 4% to 5% of the sample.

This receptor was taken from an older man with acute or convalescent COVID-19. Source material: peripheral blood. The chain is assembled from TRBV29-1 and TRBJ2-5; 8 junctional bases match TRBD2. Read as DNA, the sequence is TGCAGCGTTTCGGCTAGCGGGGAGACCCAGTACTTC. Its coded protein is CSVSASGETQYF.